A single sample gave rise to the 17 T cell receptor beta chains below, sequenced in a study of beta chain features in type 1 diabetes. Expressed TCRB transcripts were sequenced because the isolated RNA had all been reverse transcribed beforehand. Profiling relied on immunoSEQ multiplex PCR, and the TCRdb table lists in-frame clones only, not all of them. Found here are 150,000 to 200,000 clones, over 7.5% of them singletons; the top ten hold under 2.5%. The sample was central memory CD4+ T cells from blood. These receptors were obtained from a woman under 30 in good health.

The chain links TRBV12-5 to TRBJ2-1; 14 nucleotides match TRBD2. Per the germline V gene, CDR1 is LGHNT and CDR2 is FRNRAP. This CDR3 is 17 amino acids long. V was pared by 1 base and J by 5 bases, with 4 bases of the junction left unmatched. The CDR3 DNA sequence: TGTGCTAGTGGTTTGGGCCTGACTAGCGGGGGGGACAATGAGCAGTTCTTC. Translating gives CASGLGLTSGGDNEQFF.

CDR3 protein: CASSFREYTEAFF. CDR3 DNA: TGTGCCAGCAGCTTCCGGGAGTACACTGAAGCTTTCTTT. The chain couples TRBV5-6 to TRBJ1-1; D remains ambiguous. With 2 bases removed from V and 3 bases from J, the gap between germline ends came to 8 bases. Germline V gene data show CDR1 as SGHDT and CDR2 as YYEEEE. The CDR3 totals 13 residues. Supplemented by reference TRBV5-6 and TRBJ1-1, the full variable domain reads DAGVTQSPTHLIKTRGQQVTLRCSPKSGHDTVSWYQQALGQGPQFIFQYYEEEERQRGNFPDRFSGHQFPNYSSELNVNALLLGDSALYLCASSFREYTEAFFGQGTRLTVV.

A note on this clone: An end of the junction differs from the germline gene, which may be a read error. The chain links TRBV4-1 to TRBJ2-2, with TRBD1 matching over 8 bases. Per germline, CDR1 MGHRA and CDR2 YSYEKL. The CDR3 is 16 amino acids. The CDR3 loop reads CASSLGQAANTGELFF. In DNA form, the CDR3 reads TGTGCCAGCAGCCTGGGACAGGCCGCGAACACCGGGGAGCTGTTTTTT.

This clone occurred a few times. The CDR3 DNA reads as TGTGCCAGCAGTGGGGGCAGGGTTCGGGGAGGAGAGACCCAGTACTTC. Translation gives CASSGGRVRGGETQYF. V usage is TRBV2 and J usage is TRBJ2-5; D possibly corresponds to TRBD2 (6 bases). Trimming removed 4 bases from V and 4 bases from J, with 19 bases in between. Per germline, CDR1 SNHLY and CDR2 FYNNEI. This CDR3 has 16 amino acids. The full variable domain, completed using reference TRBV2 and TRBJ2-5, is EPEVTQTPSHQVTQMGQEVILRCVPISNHLYFYWYRQILGQKVEFLVSFYNNEISEKSEIFDDQFSVERPDGSNFTLKIRSTKLEDSAMYFCASSGGRVRGGETQYFGPGTRLLVL.

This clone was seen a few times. The DNA for the CDR3 is TGTGCCAGCTCACCACGGACCGGGACAGCGAACACTGAAGCTTTCTTT. It is translated as CASSPRTGTANTEAFF. The V gene is TRBV18, the J gene TRBJ1-1; 7 bases line up with TRBD1. With V trimmed by 1 base and J by 1 base, 6 bases remained unmatched. Per germline, CDR1 KGHSH and CDR2 LQKENI. The CDR3 loop spans 16 amino acids.

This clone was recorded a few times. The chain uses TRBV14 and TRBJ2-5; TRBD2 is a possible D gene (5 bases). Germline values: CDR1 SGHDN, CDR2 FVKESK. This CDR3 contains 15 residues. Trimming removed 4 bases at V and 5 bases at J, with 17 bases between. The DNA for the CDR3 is TGTGCCAGCAGCCTACCGGGAACGAATTTGGAGACCCAGTACTTC. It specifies CASSLPGTNLETQYF. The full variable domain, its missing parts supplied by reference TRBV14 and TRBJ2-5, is EAGVTQFPSHSVIEKGQTVTLRCDPISGHDNLYWYRRVMGKEIKFLLHFVKESKQDESGMPNNRFLAERTGGTYSTLKVQPAELEDSGVYFCASSLPGTNLETQYFGPGTRLLVL.

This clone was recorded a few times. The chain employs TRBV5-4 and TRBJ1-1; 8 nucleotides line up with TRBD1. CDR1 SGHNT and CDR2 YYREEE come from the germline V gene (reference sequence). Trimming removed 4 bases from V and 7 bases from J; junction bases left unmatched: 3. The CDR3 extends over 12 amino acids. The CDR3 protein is CASSRDRLEAFF. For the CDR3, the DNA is TGTGCCAGCAGCCGGGACAGGCTTGAAGCTTTCTTT.

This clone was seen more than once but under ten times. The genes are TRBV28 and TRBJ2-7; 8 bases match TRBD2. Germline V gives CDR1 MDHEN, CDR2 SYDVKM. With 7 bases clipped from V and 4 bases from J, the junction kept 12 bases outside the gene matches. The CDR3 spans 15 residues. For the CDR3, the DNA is TGTGCCAGCAATTTCCTGGGCGGGAGGTCTTACGAGCAGTACTTC. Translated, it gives CASNFLGGRSYEQYF.

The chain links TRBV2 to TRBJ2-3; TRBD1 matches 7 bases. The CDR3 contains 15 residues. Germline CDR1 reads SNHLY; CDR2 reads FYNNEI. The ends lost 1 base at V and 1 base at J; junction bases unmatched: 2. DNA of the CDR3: TGTGCCAGCAGTGAAGACAGGGGCGGCACAGATACGCAGTATTTT. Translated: CASSEDRGGTDTQYF.

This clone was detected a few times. Here the CDR3 reads CASSRVSYEQYF. The CDR3 region has the DNA TGTGCCAGCTCGAGGGTTTCCTACGAGCAGTACTTC. The chain carries TRBV18 and TRBJ2-7, with a weak D call TRBD2 (5 bases). Trimming pared 6 bases from V and 1 base from J, leaving 7 bases between. The CDR3 runs to 12 residues. CDR1 is KGHSH, CDR2 LQKENI, per germline.

Here the CDR3 reads CASSALTGTDTEAFF. CDR3 coding DNA: TGTGCCAGCAGCGCCTTGACAGGGACGGACACTGAAGCTTTCTTT. The chain employs TRBV9 and TRBJ1-1; 7 positions match TRBD1. Per germline, CDR1 SGDLS and CDR2 YYNGEE. The CDR3 sequence is 15 residues long. The V segment lost 3 bases and the J segment 3 bases; nucleotides outside the gene matches: 8. Supplemented by reference TRBV9 and TRBJ1-1, the full variable domain reads DSGVTQTPKHLITATGQRVTLRCSPRSGDLSVYWYQQSLDQGLQFLIQYYNGEERAKGNILERFSAQQFPDLHSELNLSSLELGDSALYFCASSALTGTDTEAFFGQGTRLTVV.

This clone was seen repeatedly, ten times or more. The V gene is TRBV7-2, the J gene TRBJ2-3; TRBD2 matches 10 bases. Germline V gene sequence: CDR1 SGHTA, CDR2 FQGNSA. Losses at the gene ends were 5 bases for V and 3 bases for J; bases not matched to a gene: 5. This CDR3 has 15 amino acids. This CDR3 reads CASSQYSGGTDTQYF. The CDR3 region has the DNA TGTGCCAGCAGCCAATATAGCGGGGGGACAGATACGCAGTATTTT.

This chain's CDR3 is CASSLSGTLQPQHF. CDR3 nucleotides: TGTGCCAGCAGCTTATCGGGTACCCTTCAGCCCCAGCATTTT. The genes are TRBV7-9 and TRBJ1-5; D is uncertain. V lost 2 bases, J lost 6 bases, and 11 bases lay in between. The CDR3 is 14 residues long. Germline CDR1 SEHNR, CDR2 FQNEAQ (reference sequence). The variable domain in full, with the rest retrieved from reference TRBV7-9 and TRBJ1-5, is DTGVSQNPRHKITKRGQNVTFRCDPISEHNRLYWYRQTLGQGPEFLTYFQNEAQLEKSRLLSDRFSAERPKGSFSTLEIQRTEQGDSAMYLCASSLSGTLQPQHFGDGTRLSIL.

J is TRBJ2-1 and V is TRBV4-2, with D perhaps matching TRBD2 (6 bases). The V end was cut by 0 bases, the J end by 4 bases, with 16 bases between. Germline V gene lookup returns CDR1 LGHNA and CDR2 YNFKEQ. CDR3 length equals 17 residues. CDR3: CASSQEGDLSTYNEQFF. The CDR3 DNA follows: TGTGCCAGCAGCCAAGAAGGGGACTTATCCACTTACAATGAGCAGTTCTTC.

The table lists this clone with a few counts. CDR3 sequence reads: CASSFRDTGSYEQYF. CDR3 DNA sequence: TGTGCCAGCAGCTTCCGGGACACCGGCTCCTACGAGCAGTACTTC. The chain joins TRBV7-9 to TRBJ2-7, with D possibly being TRBD1 (6 bases). Germline V gene sequence: CDR1 SEHNR, CDR2 FQNEAQ (reference sequence). V dropped 3 bases and J dropped 0 bases, with 12 bases sitting between them. This CDR3 is built from 15 residues.

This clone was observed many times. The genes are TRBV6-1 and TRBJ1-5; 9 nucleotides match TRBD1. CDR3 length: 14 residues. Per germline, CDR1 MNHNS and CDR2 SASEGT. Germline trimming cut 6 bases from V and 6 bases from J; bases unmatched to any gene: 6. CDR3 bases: TGTGCCAGCAGCTGGGGGACAGGGAGTCAGCCCCAGCATTTT. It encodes CASSWGTGSQPQHF.

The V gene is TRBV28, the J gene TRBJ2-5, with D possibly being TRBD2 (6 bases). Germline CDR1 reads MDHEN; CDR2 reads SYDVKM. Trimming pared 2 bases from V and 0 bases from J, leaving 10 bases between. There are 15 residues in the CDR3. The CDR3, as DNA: TGTGCCAGCAGTTTACACAGCGGGCACCAAGAGACCCAGTACTTC. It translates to CASSLHSGHQETQYF. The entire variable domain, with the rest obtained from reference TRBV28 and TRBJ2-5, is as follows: DVKVTQSSRYLVKRTGEKVFLECVQDMDHENMFWYRQDPGLGLRLIYFSYDVKMKEKGDIPEGYSVSREKKERFSLILESASTNQTSMYLCASSLHSGHQETQYFGPGTRLLVL.